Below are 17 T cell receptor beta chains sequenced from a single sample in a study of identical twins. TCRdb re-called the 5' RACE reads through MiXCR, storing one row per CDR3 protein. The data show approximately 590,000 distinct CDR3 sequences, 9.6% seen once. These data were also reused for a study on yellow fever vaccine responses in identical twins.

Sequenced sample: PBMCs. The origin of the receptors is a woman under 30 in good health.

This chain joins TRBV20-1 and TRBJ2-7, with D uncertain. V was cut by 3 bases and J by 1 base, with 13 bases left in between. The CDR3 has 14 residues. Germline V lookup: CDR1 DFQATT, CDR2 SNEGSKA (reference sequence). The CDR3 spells CSASVVGGSYEQYF. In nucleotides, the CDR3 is TGCAGTGCTAGCGTCGTTGGCGGTTCCTACGAGCAGTACTTC.

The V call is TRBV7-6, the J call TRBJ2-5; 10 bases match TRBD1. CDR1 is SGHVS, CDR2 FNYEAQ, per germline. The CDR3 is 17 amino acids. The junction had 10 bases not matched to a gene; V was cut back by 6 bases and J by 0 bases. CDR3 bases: TGTGCCAGCAGTTTCTCCCGGACAGGGGGGAACCAAGAGACCCAGTACTTC. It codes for CASSFSRTGGNQETQYF.

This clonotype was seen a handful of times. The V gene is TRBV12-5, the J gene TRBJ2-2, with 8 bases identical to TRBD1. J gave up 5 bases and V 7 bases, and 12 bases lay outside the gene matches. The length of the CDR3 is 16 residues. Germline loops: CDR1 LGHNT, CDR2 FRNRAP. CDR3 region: CASAPTGTGSTGELFF. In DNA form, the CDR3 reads TGTGCTAGTGCCCCTACCGGGACAGGAAGTACCGGGGAGCTGTTTTTT.

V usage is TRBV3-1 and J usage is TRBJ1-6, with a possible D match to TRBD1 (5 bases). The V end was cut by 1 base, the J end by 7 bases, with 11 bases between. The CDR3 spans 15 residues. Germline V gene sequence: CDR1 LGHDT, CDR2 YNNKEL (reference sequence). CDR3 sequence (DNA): TGTGCCAGCAGCCAAGGGGGACTGGAGAATTCACCCCTCCACTTT. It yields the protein CASSQGGLENSPLHF.

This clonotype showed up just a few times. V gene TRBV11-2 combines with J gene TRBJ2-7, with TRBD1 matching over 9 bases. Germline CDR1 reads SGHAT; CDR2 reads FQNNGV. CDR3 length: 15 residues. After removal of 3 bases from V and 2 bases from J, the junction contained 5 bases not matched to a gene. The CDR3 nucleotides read TGTGCCAGCAGCTTGGGACAGGGCCTGGCCTACGAGCAGTACTTC. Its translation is CASSLGQGLAYEQYF.

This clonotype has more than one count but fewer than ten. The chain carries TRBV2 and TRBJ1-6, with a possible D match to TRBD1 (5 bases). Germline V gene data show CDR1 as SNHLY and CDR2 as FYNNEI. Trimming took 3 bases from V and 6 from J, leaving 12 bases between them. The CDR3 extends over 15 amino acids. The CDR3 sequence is CASSDVPDINSPLHF. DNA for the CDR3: TGTGCCAGCAGTGATGTACCGGACATTAATTCACCCCTCCACTTT.

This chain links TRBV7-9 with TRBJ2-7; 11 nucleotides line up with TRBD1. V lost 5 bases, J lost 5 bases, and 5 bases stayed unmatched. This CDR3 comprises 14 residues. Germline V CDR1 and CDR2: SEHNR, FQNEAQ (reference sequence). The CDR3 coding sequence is TGTGCCAGCAGCGCGTGGGACAGGGGGAACGAGCAGTACTTC. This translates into CASSAWDRGNEQYF.

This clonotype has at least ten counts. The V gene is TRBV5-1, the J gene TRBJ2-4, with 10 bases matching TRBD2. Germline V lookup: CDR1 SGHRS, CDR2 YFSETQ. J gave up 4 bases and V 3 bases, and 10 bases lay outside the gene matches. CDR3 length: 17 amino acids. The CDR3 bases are TGCGCCAGCAGCTCTAGCGGGGGCCAAGATTATAAAAACATTCAGTACTTC. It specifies CASSSSGGQDYKNIQYF.

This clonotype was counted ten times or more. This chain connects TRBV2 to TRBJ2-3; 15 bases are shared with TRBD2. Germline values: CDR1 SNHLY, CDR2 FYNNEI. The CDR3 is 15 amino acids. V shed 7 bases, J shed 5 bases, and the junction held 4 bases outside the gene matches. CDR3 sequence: CASIGTSGRLDTQYF. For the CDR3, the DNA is TGTGCCAGCATCGGGACTAGCGGGAGGTTAGATACGCAGTATTTT. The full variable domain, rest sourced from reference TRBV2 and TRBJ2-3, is EPEVTQTPSHQVTQMGQEVILRCVPISNHLYFYWYRQILGQKVEFLVSFYNNEISEKSEIFDDQFSVERPDGSNFTLKIRSTKLEDSAMYFCASIGTSGRLDTQYFGPGTRLTVL.

CDR3 nucleotides: TGTGCCAGCAGCGGGGGGCCCCAACGGGCGCAGTATTTT. This encodes CASSGGPQRAQYF. This chain joins TRBV6-5 and TRBJ2-3, with a possible D match to TRBD2 (7 bases). Germline CDR1 MNHEY, CDR2 SVGAGI. There are 13 residues in the CDR3. Trimming pared 6 bases from V and 10 bases from J, leaving 17 bases between.

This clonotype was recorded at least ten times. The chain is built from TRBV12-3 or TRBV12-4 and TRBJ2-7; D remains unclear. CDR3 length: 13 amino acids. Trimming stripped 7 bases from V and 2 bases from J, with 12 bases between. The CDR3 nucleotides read TGTGCCAGCACCTTAAATGTAGCCTACGAGCAGTACTTC. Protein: CASTLNVAYEQYF.

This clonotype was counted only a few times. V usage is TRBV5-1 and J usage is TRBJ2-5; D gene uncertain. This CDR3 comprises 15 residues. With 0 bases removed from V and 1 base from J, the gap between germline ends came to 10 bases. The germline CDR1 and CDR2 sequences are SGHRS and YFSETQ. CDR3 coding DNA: TGCGCCAGCAGCTTGGCCTGGGCCGCCCAAGAGACCCAGTACTTC. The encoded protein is CASSLAWAAQETQYF.

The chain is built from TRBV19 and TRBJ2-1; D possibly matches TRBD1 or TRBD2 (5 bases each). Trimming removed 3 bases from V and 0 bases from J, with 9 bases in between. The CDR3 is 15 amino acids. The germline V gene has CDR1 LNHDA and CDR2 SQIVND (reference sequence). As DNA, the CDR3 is TGTGCCAGTAGTATTAAGGGGAGCTCCTACAATGAGCAGTTCTTC. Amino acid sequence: CASSIKGSSYNEQFF.

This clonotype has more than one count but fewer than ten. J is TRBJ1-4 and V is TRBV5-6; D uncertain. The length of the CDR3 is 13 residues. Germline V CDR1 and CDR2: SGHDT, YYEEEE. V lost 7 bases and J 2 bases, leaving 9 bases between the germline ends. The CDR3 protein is CASGVFTNEKLFF. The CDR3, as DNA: TGTGCCAGCGGAGTGTTCACTAATGAAAAACTGTTTTTT.

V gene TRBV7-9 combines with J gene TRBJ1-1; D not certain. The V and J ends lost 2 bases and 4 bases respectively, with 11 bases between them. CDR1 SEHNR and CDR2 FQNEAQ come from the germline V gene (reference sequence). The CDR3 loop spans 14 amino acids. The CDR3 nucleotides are TGTGCCAGCAGCTTATTTTCGAAACCCACTGAAGCTTTCTTT. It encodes CASSLFSKPTEAFF.

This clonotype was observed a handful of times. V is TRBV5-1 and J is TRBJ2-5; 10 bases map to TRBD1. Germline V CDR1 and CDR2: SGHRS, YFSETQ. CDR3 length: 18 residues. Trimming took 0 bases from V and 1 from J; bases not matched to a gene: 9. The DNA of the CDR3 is TGCGCCAGCAGCTTGGAGGGACAGGGGACTGGGGCCCAAGAGACCCAGTACTTC. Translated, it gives CASSLEGQGTGAQETQYF.

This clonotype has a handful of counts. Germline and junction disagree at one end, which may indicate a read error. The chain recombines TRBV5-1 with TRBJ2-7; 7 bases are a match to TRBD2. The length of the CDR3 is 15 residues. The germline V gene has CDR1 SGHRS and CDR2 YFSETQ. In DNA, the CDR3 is TGCGCCAGCACCTTGGGACTAAGCGGGTCCTACGAGCAGTACTTC. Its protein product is CASTLGLSGSYEQYF.